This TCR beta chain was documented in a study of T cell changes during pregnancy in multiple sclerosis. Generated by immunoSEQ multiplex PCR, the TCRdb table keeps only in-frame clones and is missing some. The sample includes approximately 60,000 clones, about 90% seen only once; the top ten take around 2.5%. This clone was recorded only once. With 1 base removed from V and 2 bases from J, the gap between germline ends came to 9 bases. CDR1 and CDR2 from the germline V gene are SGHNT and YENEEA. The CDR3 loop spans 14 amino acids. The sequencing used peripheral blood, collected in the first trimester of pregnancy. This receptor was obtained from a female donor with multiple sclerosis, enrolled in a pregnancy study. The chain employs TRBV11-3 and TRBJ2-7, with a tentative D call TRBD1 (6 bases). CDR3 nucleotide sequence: TGTGCCAGCAGCTTAGGACAGGAGCCCTACGAGCAGTACTTC. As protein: CASSLGQEPYEQYF.